This TCR beta chain was retrieved from a study of neurological immune-mediated disorders. Study-wide findings and caveats: HTLV-1-associated myelopathy ranked highest for TCR clonal expansion and multiple sclerosis lowest, beneath healthy controls.

The sample's time point: longitudinal time-point 3. The study built unsorted libraries from 2 million PBMCs kept at -80 C. In germline, CDR1 is MNHNS, CDR2 SASEGT. The CDR3 is made up of 13 amino acids. The germline V and J ends were trimmed by 6 bases and 7 bases, with 15 bases remaining between them. This clonotype was seen repeatedly, ten times or more. Its antigen is still unknown. Synthesis of cDNA was accomplished via 5'RACE employing 10-nucleotide random UMIs. A single record per CDR3 protein comes from TCRdb applying MiXCR to the 5' RACE reads. The sample yields approximately 50,000 distinct CDR3 sequences, 7% to 10% seen once.

The sequence was obtained from a middle-aged woman in good health. Sequenced material: PBMCs. The V and J genes are TRBV6-1 and TRBJ1-2; D remains unclear. CDR3 nucleotides: TGTGCCAGCAGCGAGAAGGGAAGTGTTGGCTACACCTTC. This encodes CASSEKGSVGYTF.